The 21 T cell receptor beta chains below come from one sample, sequenced in a study of T-cell reconstitution after alpha-beta-depleted transplantation in children. It was with unique molecular identifiers that the TCRbeta library was prepared. One entry per CDR3 protein results from TCRdb running MiXCR on the PCR reads. The profile covers about 420,000 distinct CDR3 sequences, with about a sixth appearing a single time and just under 30% taken by the ten largest. Specimen: PBMCs, mostly from graft donor cells, collected 360 days after TCRalphabeta/CD19-depleted stem cell transplant. These receptors were obtained from a boy in the first two years of life who had a stem cell transplant for Wiskott-Aldrich syndrome, so the T cells may come from the graft donor.

This sequence joins TRBV12-3 or TRBV12-4 and TRBJ2-2, with 14 bases aligning to TRBD2. The CDR3 covers 17 residues. Losses at the gene ends were 8 bases for V and 0 bases for J; bases not matched to a gene: 5. CDR3 protein: CASSGTSGRTNTGELFF. CDR3 nucleotides: TGTGCCAGCTCGGGGACTAGCGGGAGAACGAACACCGGGGAGCTGTTTTTT.

The genes are TRBV19 and TRBJ1-1, with 8 nucleotides matching TRBD1. Trimming took 3 bases from V and 5 from J; bases not matched to a gene: 5. The CDR3 runs to 14 residues. Germline V CDR1 and CDR2: LNHDA, SQIVND (reference sequence). CDR3 in amino acids: CASSIWTGKTEAFF. CDR3 in DNA: TGTGCCAGTAGTATTTGGACAGGGAAGACTGAAGCTTTCTTT.

This clonotype was seen only a few times. The chain joins TRBV5-1 to TRBJ2-1; D is perhaps TRBD1 or TRBD2 (5 bases each). Between the trimmed V and J ends, which lost 7 bases and 8 bases, there was a span of 13 bases. The CDR3 loop spans 12 amino acids. Germline values: CDR1 SGHRS, CDR2 YFSETQ. DNA of the CDR3: TGCGCCAGCGGGACCAAGGGCCATGAGCAGTTCTTC. Translated: CASGTKGHEQFF.

This clonotype was seen a handful of times. CDR3 nucleotide sequence: TGTGCCAGCAGCTTATGGGGTATAGGCGGGTATGAGCAGTTCTTC. It encodes CASSLWGIGGYEQFF. V and J are TRBV7-2 and TRBJ2-1, with a possible D match to TRBD2 (5 bases). Deletions cut 2 bases from V and 8 bases from J, with 16 bases between. The germline V gene has CDR1 SGHTA and CDR2 FQGNSA. The CDR3 has 15 residues.

This clonotype was counted between two and nine times. This chain connects TRBV2 to TRBJ2-5; 8 bases fit TRBD2. With V trimmed by 3 bases and J by 4 bases, 7 bases remained unmatched. Germline V gene lookup returns CDR1 SNHLY and CDR2 FYNNEI. The CDR3 consists of 15 residues. In nucleotides, the CDR3 is TGTGCCAGCAGTGAGGGGCGGGAGGTGGGAGAGACCCAGTACTTC. Translated, it gives CASSEGREVGETQYF.

This clonotype appeared a few times. The rearrangement joins TRBV9 to TRBJ2-5, with TRBD1 as a possible D gene (5 bases). V gave up 4 bases and J gave up 0 bases, with 10 bases separating them. The CDR3 sequence is 14 residues long. Germline loops: CDR1 SGDLS, CDR2 YYNGEE. The CDR3 loop is CASSPRGNQETQYF. The DNA for the CDR3 is TGTGCCAGCAGCCCTAGGGGAAACCAAGAGACCCAGTACTTC.

A single count supports this clonotype. V is TRBV18 and J is TRBJ2-2, with D unresolved. CDR3 size: 16 residues. V was pared by 4 bases and J by 1 base, with 13 bases between. Germline V gene data show CDR1 as KGHSH and CDR2 as LQKENI. CDR3: CASSLSGRRNTGELFF. The DNA for the CDR3 is TGTGCCAGCTCACTTTCCGGAAGACGGAACACCGGGGAGCTGTTTTTT.

The table lists this clonotype with a few counts. The V and J genes are TRBV9 and TRBJ2-2; perhaps TRBD1 as D (5 bases). Trimming shortened V by 1 base and J by 5 bases, and 6 bases separated the two germline ends. Germline V gene lookup returns CDR1 SGDLS and CDR2 YYNGEE. The CDR3 is 13 residues long. CDR3 nucleotide sequence: TGTGCCAGCAGCGTACAGGGTACCGGGGAGCTGTTTTTT. This sequence encodes CASSVQGTGELFF.

This clonotype was seen a handful of times. This chain uses TRBV29-1 with TRBJ2-2; D might be TRBD1 (5 bases). V was trimmed by 2 bases and J by 6 bases, leaving 13 bases between them. Germline assignment: CDR1 SQVTM and CDR2 ANQGSEA. The CDR3 totals 14 residues. Written as DNA, the CDR3 is TGCAGCGTTGAACGGCAGGGTGGGGCCGGGGAGCTGTTTTTT. It is translated as CSVERQGGAGELFF.

This chain connects TRBV7-6 to TRBJ2-7; D possibly uses TRBD1 or TRBD2 (5 bases each). This CDR3 comprises 15 residues. The germline V and J ends were trimmed by 4 bases and 7 bases, with 20 bases remaining between them. The germline gives CDR1 SGHVS, CDR2 FNYEAQ. Here the CDR3 reads CASSSFLAPGREQYF. CDR3 nucleotides: TGTGCCAGCAGCTCATTCTTGGCACCAGGGAGAGAGCAGTACTTC.

This clonotype has only a few counts. This sequence joins TRBV29-1 and TRBJ2-7, with 7 positions matching TRBD2. The CDR3 runs 15 residues. Germline CDR1 reads SQVTM; CDR2 reads ANQGSEA. Germline trimming cut 6 bases from V and 2 bases from J; bases unmatched to any gene: 13. The CDR3 is CSVNGLVINPYEQYF. CDR3 in DNA: TGCAGCGTGAACGGACTAGTGATAAATCCCTACGAGCAGTACTTC.

The V and J genes are TRBV4-1 and TRBJ2-1; 8 bases align to TRBD1. Germline CDR1 MGHRA, CDR2 YSYEKL. V was pared by 0 bases and J by 15 bases, with 4 bases of the junction left unmatched. This CDR3 contains 12 residues. In nucleotides, the CDR3 is TGCGCCAGCAGCCAAGAGACAGGGGAGTCGTTCTTC. This sequence encodes CASSQETGESFF.

This clonotype was picked up a small number of times. This chain connects TRBV27 to TRBJ1-4, with TRBD1 matching 8 bases. J gave up 5 bases and V 3 bases, and 2 bases lay outside the gene matches. The CDR3 covers 14 residues. Germline CDR1 is MNHEY and CDR2 is SMNVEV (reference sequence). DNA of the CDR3: TGTGCCAGCAGTTTTACAGGGGGAAATGAAAAACTGTTTTTT. Translating it yields CASSFTGGNEKLFF.

This clonotype was detected only a few times. The chain has TRBV11-2 and TRBJ1-6; possibly TRBD1 for D (6 bases). The ends were cut back, 1 base at V and 3 bases at J, with 10 bases in the middle. The V gene's germline CDR1 is SGHAT and CDR2 FQNNGV. This CDR3 has 16 residues. Written as DNA, the CDR3 is TGTGCCAGCAGCTTAGTCCCAGGGGACTATAATTCACCCCTCCACTTT. This gives the protein CASSLVPGDYNSPLHF.

The rearrangement uses TRBV5-1 and TRBJ2-1, with D possibly matching TRBD1 (6 bases). The V and J ends lost 3 bases and 7 bases respectively, with 17 bases between them. This CDR3 comprises 15 residues. Germline V lookup: CDR1 SGHRS, CDR2 YFSETQ. The CDR3 sequence is CASSSGQPVLNEQFF. The CDR3 DNA follows: TGCGCCAGCAGCTCCGGACAGCCGGTCCTTAATGAGCAGTTCTTC. Complete variable domain (other parts from reference TRBV5-1 and TRBJ2-1): KAGVTQTPRYLIKTRGQQVTLSCSPISGHRSVSWYQQTPGQGLQFLFEYFSETQRNKGNFPGRFSGRQFSNSRSEMNVSTLELGDSALYLCASSSGQPVLNEQFFGPGTRLTVL.

The chain links TRBV20-1 to TRBJ2-7; D is possibly TRBD1 (5 bases). The CDR3 loop spans 12 amino acids. In germline, CDR1 is DFQATT, CDR2 SNEGSKA (reference sequence). V was pared by 3 bases and J by 6 bases, with 12 bases between. In nucleotides, the CDR3 is TGCAGTGCTAGGGGGCAGGGTGGCGAGCAGTACTTC. Amino acid sequence: CSARGQGGEQYF.

This clonotype was recorded many times. This chain connects TRBV29-1 to TRBJ2-1; 10 bases map to TRBD2. The CDR3 extends over 13 amino acids. Germline trimming cut 6 bases from V and 4 bases from J; bases unmatched to any gene: 3. Germline CDR1 reads SQVTM; CDR2 reads ANQGSEA. The CDR3 sequence: CSVRAGGYNEQFF. CDR3 bases: TGCAGCGTCCGAGCGGGAGGGTACAATGAGCAGTTCTTC.

This clonotype has just a few counts. This rearrangement joins TRBV11-2 to TRBJ2-7; TRBD2 agrees at 9 bases. V dropped 5 bases and J dropped 3; count of bases not matched to a gene: 8. The CDR3 consists of 15 residues. Germline V CDR1 and CDR2: SGHAT, FQNNGV. This CDR3 reads CASSLPSGRYYEQYF. CDR3 coding DNA: TGTGCCAGCAGCCTCCCAAGCGGGAGGTACTACGAGCAGTACTTC. The variable domain in full, with the rest retrieved from reference TRBV11-2 and TRBJ2-7, is EAGVAQSPRYKIIEKRQSVAFWCNPISGHATLYWYQQILGQGPKLLIQFQNNGVVDDSQLPKDRFSAERLKGVDSTLKIQPAKLEDSAVYLCASSLPSGRYYEQYFGPGTRLTVT.

A few counts support this clonotype. The chain employs TRBV7-2 and TRBJ2-5, with 8 bases aligning to TRBD2. The V segment lost 2 bases and the J segment 1 base; nucleotides outside the gene matches: 6. The CDR3 length is 16 residues. Germline lookup yields CDR1 SGHTA and CDR2 FQGNSA. In nucleotides, the CDR3 is TGTGCCAGCAGCTTAAGGCGGGGGGTTCGCCAAGAGACCCAGTACTTC. Protein sequence: CASSLRRGVRQETQYF.

V usage is TRBV5-6 and J usage is TRBJ1-3; D gene uncertain. Germline CDR1 SGHDT, CDR2 YYEEEE. The CDR3 runs to 16 residues. Trimming pared 2 bases from V and 4 bases from J, leaving 16 bases between. The CDR3 region has the DNA TGTGCCAGCAGCTTTCCACAATCTTCGAGAGGAAACACCATATATTTT. It is translated as CASSFPQSSRGNTIYF.

This clonotype has more than one count but fewer than ten. The chain links TRBV20-1 to TRBJ2-3, with D perhaps matching TRBD2 (6 bases). Trimming removed 6 bases at V and 0 bases at J, with 19 bases between. There are 16 residues in the CDR3. The germline CDR1 and CDR2 sequences are DFQATT and SNEGSKA (reference sequence). CDR3 sequence: CSAALGLTPSTDTQYF. The CDR3, as DNA: TGCAGTGCCGCGCTGGGACTTACCCCTAGCACAGATACGCAGTATTTT.